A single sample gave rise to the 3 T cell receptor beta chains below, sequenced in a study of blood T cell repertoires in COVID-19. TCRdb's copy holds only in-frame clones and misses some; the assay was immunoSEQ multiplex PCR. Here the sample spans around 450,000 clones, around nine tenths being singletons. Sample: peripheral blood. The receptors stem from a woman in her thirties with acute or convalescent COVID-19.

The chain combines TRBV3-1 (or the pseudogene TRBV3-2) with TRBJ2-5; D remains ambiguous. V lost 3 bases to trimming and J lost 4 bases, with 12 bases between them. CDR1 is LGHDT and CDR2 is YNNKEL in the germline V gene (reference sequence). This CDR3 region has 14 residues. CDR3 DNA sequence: TGTGCCAGCAGCCAGAGGAGTCTGGGAGAGACCCAGTACTTC. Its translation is CASSQRSLGETQYF.

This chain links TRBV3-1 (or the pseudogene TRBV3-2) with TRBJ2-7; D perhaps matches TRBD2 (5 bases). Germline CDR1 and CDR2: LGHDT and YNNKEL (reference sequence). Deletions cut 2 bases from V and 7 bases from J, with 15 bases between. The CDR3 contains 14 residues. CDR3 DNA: TGTGCCAGCAGCCAACGGGGAGAGTTTGGGGAGCAGTACTTC. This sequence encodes CASSQRGEFGEQYF.

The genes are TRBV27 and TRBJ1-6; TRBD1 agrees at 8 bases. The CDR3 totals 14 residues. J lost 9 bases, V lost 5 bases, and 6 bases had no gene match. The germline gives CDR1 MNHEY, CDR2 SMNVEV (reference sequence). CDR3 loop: CASSEWTGSSPLHF. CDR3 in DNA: TGTGCCAGCAGTGAGTGGACAGGGAGTTCACCCCTCCACTTT.